Presented here are 10 T cell receptor beta chains from one specimen sequenced in a study of T cell responses to AZD1222 COVID-19 vaccine. The method was immunoSEQ multiplex PCR; TCRdb's version includes in-frame clones alone and lacks a portion of them. This repertoire shows more than 85,000 clones, over 75% found once; its top ten account for 2% to 3%. The specimen comprised peripheral blood, sampled on day 0 of AZD1222 vaccination. The receptors shown here come from an adult in good health.

V gene TRBV5-1 combines with J gene TRBJ1-6; 11 nucleotides match TRBD1. CDR1 and CDR2 (germline): SGHRS, YFSETQ. J lost 5 bases, V lost 0 bases, and 1 base had no gene match. CDR3 length: 16 residues. The CDR3 spells CASSLGTGGHNSPLHF. CDR3 sequence (DNA): TGCGCCAGCAGCTTGGGGACAGGGGGCCATAATTCACCCCTCCACTTT.

The rearrangement joins TRBV5-1 to TRBJ1-5; 10 bases are a match to TRBD1. V shed 7 bases, J shed 7 bases, and the junction held 11 bases outside the gene matches. Germline CDR1 reads SGHRS; CDR2 reads YFSETQ. The CDR3 has 15 amino acids. The CDR3: CASRQGASTDQPQHF. The CDR3 nucleotides read TGCGCCAGCCGACAGGGGGCTTCCACAGACCAGCCCCAGCATTTT.

The J gene is TRBJ2-5, the V gene TRBV3-1 (or the pseudogene TRBV3-2); D possibly uses TRBD1 or TRBD2 (5 bases each). Trimming removed 0 bases from V and 4 bases from J, with 9 bases in between. The germline V gene encodes CDR1 LGHDT and CDR2 YNNKEL (reference sequence). This CDR3 is 14 amino acids long. The CDR3: CASSQEEGRETQYF. The CDR3 bases are TGTGCCAGCAGCCAAGAAGAGGGGCGAGAGACCCAGTACTTC.

The CDR3: CASSLDRGLNTEAFF. The CDR3, as DNA: TGTGCCAGCAGCTTAGATCGGGGATTGAACACTGAAGCTTTCTTT. The V and J genes are TRBV11-3 and TRBJ1-1; D unresolved. The CDR3 totals 15 residues. V was clipped by 0 bases and J by 0 bases, with 8 bases between them. Germline CDR1 and CDR2: SGHNT and YENEEA.

The V and J genes are TRBV11-2 and TRBJ1-5; the D gene is possibly TRBD1 (6 bases). Trimming removed 4 bases from V and 9 bases from J, with 13 bases in between. Germline values: CDR1 SGHAT, CDR2 FQNNGV. The CDR3 covers 13 residues. The DNA for the CDR3 is TGTGCCAGCAGCTCCACACAGGGAAGGCCCCAGCATTTT. Residues: CASSSTQGRPQHF.

The chain uses TRBV5-1 and TRBJ2-5; D uncertain. CDR3 length equals 14 residues. V gave up 7 bases and J gave up 2 bases, with 15 bases separating them. CDR1 is SGHRS, CDR2 YFSETQ, per germline. CDR3 sequence (DNA): TGCGCCAGCCGTCGGACGGCAACACAAGAGACCCAGTACTTC. Translated: CASRRTATQETQYF.

The genes are TRBV24-1 and TRBJ1-2, with TRBD1 as a possible D gene (5 bases). The CDR3 length is 14 residues. The V and J ends lost 2 bases and 3 bases respectively, with 9 bases between them. Per the germline V gene, CDR1 is KGHDR and CDR2 is SFDVKD. DNA for the CDR3: TGTGCCACCAGTGATTCAGGGAGGTACTATGGCTACACCTTC. Its translation is CATSDSGRYYGYTF.

The rearrangement joins TRBV6-1 to TRBJ2-1; 7 nucleotides agree with TRBD2. The CDR3 has 17 residues. Germline V gene lookup returns CDR1 MNHNS and CDR2 SASEGT. Unmatched junction bases numbered 14, after V lost 1 base and J lost 8 bases. The CDR3 nucleotides read TGTGCCAGCAGTGAAGTGGCAGCGGGGACCTCCCTCGATGAGCAGTTCTTC. It yields the protein CASSEVAAGTSLDEQFF.

The chain joins TRBV3-1 (or the pseudogene TRBV3-2) to TRBJ1-6; 7 positions match TRBD1. With 6 bases clipped from V and 3 bases from J, the junction kept 2 bases outside the gene matches. CDR1 is LGHDT and CDR2 is YNNKEL in the germline V gene (reference sequence). The CDR3 has 14 amino acids. Here the CDR3 DNA reads TGTGCCAGCAGGAACAGGGGCTATAATTCACCCCTCCACTTT. Amino acids: CASRNRGYNSPLHF.

The chain combines TRBV12-3 or TRBV12-4 with TRBJ1-5; no firm D call. The CDR3 is made up of 13 amino acids. Trimming took 6 bases from V and 5 from J, leaving 11 bases between them. In nucleotides, the CDR3 is TGTGCCAGCAGCCGACGGCAGGATCAGCCCCAGCATTTT. Amino acid sequence: CASSRRQDQPQHF.